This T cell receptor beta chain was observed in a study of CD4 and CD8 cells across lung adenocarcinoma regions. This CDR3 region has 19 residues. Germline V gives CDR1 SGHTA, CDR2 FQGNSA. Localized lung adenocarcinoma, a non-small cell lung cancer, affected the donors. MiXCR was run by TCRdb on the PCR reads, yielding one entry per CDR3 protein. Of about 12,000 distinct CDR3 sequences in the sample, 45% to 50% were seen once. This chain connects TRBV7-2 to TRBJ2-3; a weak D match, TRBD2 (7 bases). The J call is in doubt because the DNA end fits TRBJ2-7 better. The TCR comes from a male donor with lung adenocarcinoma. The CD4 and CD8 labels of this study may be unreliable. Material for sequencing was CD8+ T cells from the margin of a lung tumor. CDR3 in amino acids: CASTNSAGLGGGDRDTQYF. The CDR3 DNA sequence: TGTGCCAGCACCAACTCGGCGGGGCTAGGGGGAGGGGACCGAGATACGCAGTACTTC.